The clone carrying this T cell receptor beta chain was counted a few times. What it binds is not known. The sample belongs to a study of T cells after posttransplantation cyclophosphamide. Study-wide results and limits: After PTCy, TRB diversity resembled that of CNI/methotrexate controls.

V shed 5 bases, J shed 6 bases, and the junction held 9 bases outside the gene matches. The CDR3 spans 15 residues. Germline lookup yields CDR1 MRHNA and CDR2 SNTAGT. The assay was immunoSEQ multiplex PCR, and TCRdb's table has in-frame clones only and misses some. The sample lists some 4,000 clones, 55% to 65% seen once, with roughly 25% in the top ten. The specimen sequenced was memory CD8+ T cells sorted from blood. The origin of this receptor is a man aged 25 to 40 in good health and a related stem cell transplant donor. The chain combines TRBV6-4 with TRBJ2-2; 7 bases are shared with TRBD1. The CDR3 region is CASSPRTGVSGELFF. CDR3 nucleotides: TGTGCCAGCAGTCCCAGAACAGGGGTTTCCGGGGAGCTGTTTTTT.